This TCR beta chain stems from a study of T cell changes during pregnancy in multiple sclerosis. Germline V gives CDR1 LNHDA, CDR2 SQIVND (reference sequence). V dropped 7 bases and J dropped 0 bases, with 13 bases sitting between them. The CDR3 consists of 16 residues. Produced via immunoSEQ multiplex PCR; TCRdb's table is partial and in-frame only. The sample contains about 68,000 clones, 90% of which appear only once. The rearrangement links TRBV19 to TRBJ1-6; D is undetermined. The TCR sequence derives from a female donor with multiple sclerosis, enrolled in a pregnancy study. Material: peripheral blood, obtained in the third trimester of pregnancy. In DNA form, the CDR3 reads TGTGCCAGTACGATCACAGCCTTCTCCTATAATTCACCCCTCCACTTT. Its translation is CASTITAFSYNSPLHF. The variable domain in full, completed from reference TRBV19 and TRBJ1-6, reads DGGITQSPKYLFRKEGQNVTLSCEQNLNHDAMYWYRQDPGQGLRLIYYSQIVNDFQKGDIAEGYSVSREKKESFPLTVTSAQKNPTAFYLCASTITAFSYNSPLHFGNGTRLTVT.